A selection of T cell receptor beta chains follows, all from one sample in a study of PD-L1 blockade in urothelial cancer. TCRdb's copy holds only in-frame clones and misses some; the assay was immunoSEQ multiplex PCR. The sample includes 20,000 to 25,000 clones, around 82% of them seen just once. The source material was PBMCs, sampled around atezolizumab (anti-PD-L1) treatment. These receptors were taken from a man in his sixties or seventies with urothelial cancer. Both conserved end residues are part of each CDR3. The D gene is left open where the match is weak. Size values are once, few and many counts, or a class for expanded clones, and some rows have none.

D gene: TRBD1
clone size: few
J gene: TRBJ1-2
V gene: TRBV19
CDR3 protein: CASSTTGFLVYTF
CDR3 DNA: TGTGCCAGTAGTACGACAGGGTTTCTAGTCTACACCTTC

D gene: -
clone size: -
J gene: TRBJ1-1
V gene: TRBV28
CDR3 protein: CASSLSGGNTEAFF
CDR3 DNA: TGTGCCAGCAGTTTATCTGGCGGGAACACTGAAGCTTTCTTT

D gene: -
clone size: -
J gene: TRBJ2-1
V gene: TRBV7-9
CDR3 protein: CASSPRLITGDNEQFF
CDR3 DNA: TGTGCCAGCAGCCCCCGGCTGATTACCGGGGATAATGAGCAGTTCTTC

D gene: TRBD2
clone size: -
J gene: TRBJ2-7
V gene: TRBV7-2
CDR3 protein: CASSLERDSYEQYF
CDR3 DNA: TGTGCCAGCAGCTTGGAGCGGGATTCCTACGAGCAGTACTTC

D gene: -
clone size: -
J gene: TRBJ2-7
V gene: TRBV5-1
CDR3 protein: CASSSTRDEQYF
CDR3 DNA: TGCGCCAGCAGCTCCACTAGGGACGAGCAGTACTTC

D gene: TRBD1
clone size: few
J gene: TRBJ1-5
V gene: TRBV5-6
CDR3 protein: CASSWGQGFNQPQHF
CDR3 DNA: TGTGCCAGCAGCTGGGGACAGGGGTTCAATCAGCCCCAGCATTTT

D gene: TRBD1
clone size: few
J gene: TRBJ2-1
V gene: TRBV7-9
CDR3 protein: CASSLALRGQGVNEQFF
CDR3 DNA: TGTGCCAGCAGCTTAGCGCTGAGAGGACAGGGGGTCAATGAGCAGTTCTTC

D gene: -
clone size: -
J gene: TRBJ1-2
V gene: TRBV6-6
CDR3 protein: CASSSAGEGGYTF
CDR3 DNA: TGTGCCAGCAGTTCGGCAGGGGAAGGTGGCTACACCTTC

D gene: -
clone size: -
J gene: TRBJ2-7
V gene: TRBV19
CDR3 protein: CASSISSWAPGGEQYF
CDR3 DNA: TGTGCCAGTAGTATATCGAGCTGGGCTCCCGGGGGCGAGCAGTACTTC

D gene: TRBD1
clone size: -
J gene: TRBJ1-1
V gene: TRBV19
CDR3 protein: CASSPDRGTEAFF
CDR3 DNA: TGTGCCAGTAGTCCGGACAGGGGAACTGAAGCTTTCTTT

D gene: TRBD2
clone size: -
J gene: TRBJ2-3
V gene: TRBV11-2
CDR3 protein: CASSPGLAGTDTQYF
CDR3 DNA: TGTGCCAGCAGCCCGGGACTAGCGGGTACAGATACGCAGTATTTT

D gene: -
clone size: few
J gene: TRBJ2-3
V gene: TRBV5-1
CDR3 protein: CASSKDTYTDTQYF
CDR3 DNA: TGCGCCAGCAGCAAGGACACCTACACAGATACGCAGTATTTT

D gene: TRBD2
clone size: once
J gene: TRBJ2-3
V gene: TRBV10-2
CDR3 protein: CASSTGLAGGDTQYF
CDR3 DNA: TGCGCCAGCAGTACCGGACTAGCGGGAGGAGATACGCAGTATTTT

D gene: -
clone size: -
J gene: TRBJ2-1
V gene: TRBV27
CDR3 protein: CASSLSPGNEQFF
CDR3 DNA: TGTGCCAGCAGTTTATCCCCCGGCAATGAGCAGTTCTTC

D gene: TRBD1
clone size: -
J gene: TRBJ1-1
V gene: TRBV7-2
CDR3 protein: CASSLQGGTEAFF
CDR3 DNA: TGTGCCAGCAGCCTACAGGGGGGCACTGAAGCTTTCTTT

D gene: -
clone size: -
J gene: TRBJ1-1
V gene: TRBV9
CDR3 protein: CASSLEGENTEAFF
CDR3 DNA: TGTGCCAGCAGCCTCGAGGGAGAGAACACTGAAGCTTTCTTT

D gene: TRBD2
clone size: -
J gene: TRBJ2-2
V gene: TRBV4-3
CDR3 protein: CASSQDSASGVRTGELFF
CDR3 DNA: TGCGCCAGCAGCCAAGATTCAGCTAGCGGGGTCAGAACCGGGGAGCTGTTTTTT

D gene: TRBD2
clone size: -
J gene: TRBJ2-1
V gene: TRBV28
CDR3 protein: CASSLTQFGAGGPNEQFF
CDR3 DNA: TGTGCCAGCAGTTTAACCCAATTTGGCGCGGGAGGGCCGAATGAGCAGTTCTTC

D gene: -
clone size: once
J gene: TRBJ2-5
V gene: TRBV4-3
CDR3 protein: CASSQARAGVGAETQYF
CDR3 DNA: TGCGCCAGCAGCCAAGCTCGGGCGGGCGTGGGGGCAGAGACCCAGTACTTC

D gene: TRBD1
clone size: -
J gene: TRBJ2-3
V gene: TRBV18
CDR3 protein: CASSPEDRVGTDTQYF
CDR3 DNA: TGTGCCAGCTCACCAGAGGACAGGGTCGGCACAGATACGCAGTATTTT

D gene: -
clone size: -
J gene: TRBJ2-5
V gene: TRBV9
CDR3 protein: CASSSRSGAEEETQYF
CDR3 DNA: TGTGCCAGCAGCTCCCGATCGGGAGCGGAGGAAGAGACCCAGTACTTC

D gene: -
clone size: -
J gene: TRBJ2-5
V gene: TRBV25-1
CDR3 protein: CASSGEQGRDHQETQYF
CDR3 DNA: TGTGCCAGCAGTGGGGAGCAGGGGCGCGACCACCAAGAGACCCAGTACTTC

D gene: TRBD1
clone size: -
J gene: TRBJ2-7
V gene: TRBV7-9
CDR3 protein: CASSLGQGAGNEQYF
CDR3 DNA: TGTGCCAGCAGCTTAGGACAGGGGGCGGGCAACGAGCAGTACTTC

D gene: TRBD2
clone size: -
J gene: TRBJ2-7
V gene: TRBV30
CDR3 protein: CAWNHQGLDYYEQYF
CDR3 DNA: TGTGCCTGGAACCACCAAGGACTAGATTACTACGAGCAGTACTTC

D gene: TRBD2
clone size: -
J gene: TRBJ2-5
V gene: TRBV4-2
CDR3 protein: CASSQALADQETQYF
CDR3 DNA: TGTGCCAGCAGCCAAGCACTAGCGGATCAAGAGACCCAGTACTTC

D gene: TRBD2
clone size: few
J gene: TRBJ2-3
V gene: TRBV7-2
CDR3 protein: CASSSPREASDTQYF
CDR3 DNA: TGTGCCAGCAGCTCCCCCCGGGAGGCGAGTGATACGCAGTATTTT

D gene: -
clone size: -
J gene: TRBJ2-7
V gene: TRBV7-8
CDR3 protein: CASSYPDSSYEQYF
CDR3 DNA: TGTGCCAGCAGCTACCCGGACAGCTCCTACGAGCAGTACTTC

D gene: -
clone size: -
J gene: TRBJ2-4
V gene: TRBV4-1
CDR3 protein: CASSQGQGESKNIQYF
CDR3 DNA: TGCGCCAGCAGCCAGGGACAAGGGGAGAGCAAAAACATTCAGTACTTC

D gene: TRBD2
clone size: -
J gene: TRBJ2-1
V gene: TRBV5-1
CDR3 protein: CASSLTSGSYNEQFF
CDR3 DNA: TGCGCCAGCAGCTTGACTAGCGGGTCCTACAATGAGCAGTTCTTC

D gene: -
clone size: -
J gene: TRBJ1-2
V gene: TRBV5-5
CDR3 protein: CASSLAQIGYTF
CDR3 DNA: TGTGCCAGCAGCTTGGCTCAGATAGGCTACACCTTC

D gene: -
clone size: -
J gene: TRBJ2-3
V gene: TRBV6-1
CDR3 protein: CASSEYVDTQYF
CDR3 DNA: TGTGCCAGCAGTGAATATGTAGATACGCAGTATTTT

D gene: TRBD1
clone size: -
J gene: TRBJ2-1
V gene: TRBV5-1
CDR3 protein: CASSLGTVYNEQFF
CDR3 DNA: TGCGCCAGCAGCTTAGGGACAGTCTACAATGAGCAGTTCTTC

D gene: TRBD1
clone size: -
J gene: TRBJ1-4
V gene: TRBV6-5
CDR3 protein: CASKGQGDNEKLFF
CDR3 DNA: TGTGCCAGCAAAGGACAGGGCGATAATGAAAAACTGTTTTTT

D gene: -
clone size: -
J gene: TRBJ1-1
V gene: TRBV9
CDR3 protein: CASSVGPGRDTHEAFF
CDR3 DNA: TGTGCCAGCAGCGTAGGACCAGGAAGGGACACCCATGAAGCTTTCTTT

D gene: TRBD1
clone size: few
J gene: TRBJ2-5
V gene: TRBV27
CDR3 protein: CASSPRTGSQETQYF
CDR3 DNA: TGTGCCAGCAGTCCCCGGACAGGGTCGCAAGAGACCCAGTACTTC

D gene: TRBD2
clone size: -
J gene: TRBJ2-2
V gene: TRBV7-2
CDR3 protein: CASGGGEGRGTGELFF
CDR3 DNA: TGTGCCAGCGGCGGGGGGGAGGGCCGGGGGACCGGGGAGCTGTTTTTT

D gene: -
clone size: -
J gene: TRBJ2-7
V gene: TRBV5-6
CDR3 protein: CASSLGEPLSYEQYF
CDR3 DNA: TGTGCCAGCAGCTTGGGAGAGCCCCTTTCCTACGAGCAGTACTTC

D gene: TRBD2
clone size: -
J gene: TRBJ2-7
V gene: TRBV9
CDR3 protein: CASSVLAGGPYEQYF
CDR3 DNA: TGTGCCAGCAGCGTCCTGGCGGGAGGGCCCTACGAGCAGTACTTC

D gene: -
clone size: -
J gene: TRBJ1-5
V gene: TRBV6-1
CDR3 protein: CASRPPLRGNQPQHF
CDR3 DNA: TGTGCCAGCAGACCACCCCTACGGGGCAATCAGCCCCAGCATTTT

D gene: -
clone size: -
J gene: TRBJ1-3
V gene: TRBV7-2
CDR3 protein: CASSLAGVRNTIYF
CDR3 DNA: TGTGCCAGCAGCTTAGCAGGGGTTAGAAACACCATATATTTT

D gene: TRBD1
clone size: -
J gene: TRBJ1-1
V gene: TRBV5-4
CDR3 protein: CASSLRQGRTEAFF
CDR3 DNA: TGTGCCAGCAGCTTGCGACAGGGGAGGACTGAAGCTTTCTTT

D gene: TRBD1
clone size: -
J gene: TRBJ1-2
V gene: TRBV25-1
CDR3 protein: CASSAALTGEGYTF
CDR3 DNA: TGTGCCAGCAGTGCCGCACTAACAGGGGAGGGCTACACCTTC

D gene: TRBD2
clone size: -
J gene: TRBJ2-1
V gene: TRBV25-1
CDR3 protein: CASSEQLSAGDHEQFF
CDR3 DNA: TGTGCCAGCAGTGAGCAGCTGAGCGCGGGGGACCATGAGCAGTTCTTC

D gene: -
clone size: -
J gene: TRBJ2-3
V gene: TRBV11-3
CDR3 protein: CASSSRLARSTDTQYF
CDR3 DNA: TGTGCCAGCAGCTCCCGCCTAGCGAGGAGCACAGATACGCAGTATTTT

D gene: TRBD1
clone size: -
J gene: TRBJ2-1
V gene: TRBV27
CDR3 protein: CASSLITGAAYNEQFF
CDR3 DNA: TGTGCCAGCAGTTTAATAACAGGGGCGGCCTACAATGAGCAGTTCTTC

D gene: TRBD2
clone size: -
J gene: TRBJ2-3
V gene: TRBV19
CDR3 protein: CASRTTYLAGGPDTQYF
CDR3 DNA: TGTGCCAGTAGGACAACATACCTAGCGGGAGGCCCAGATACGCAGTATTTT

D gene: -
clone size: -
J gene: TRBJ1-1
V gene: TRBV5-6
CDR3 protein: CASSWLGVQGGFMNTEAFF
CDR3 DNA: TGTGCCAGCAGCTGGCTTGGTGTGCAGGGAGGATTTATGAACACTGAAGCTTTCTTT

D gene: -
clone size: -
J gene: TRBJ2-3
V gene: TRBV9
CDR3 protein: CASSPAESTDTQYF
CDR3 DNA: TGTGCCAGCAGCCCCGCGGAAAGCACAGATACGCAGTATTTT

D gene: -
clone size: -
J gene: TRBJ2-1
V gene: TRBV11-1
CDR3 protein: CASREGASYNEQFF
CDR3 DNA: TGTGCCAGCAGGGAGGGGGCCTCCTACAATGAGCAGTTCTTC

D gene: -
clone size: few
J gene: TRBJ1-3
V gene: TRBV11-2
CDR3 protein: CASSLVGGADSGNTIYF
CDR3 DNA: TGTGCCAGCAGCCTCGTAGGAGGGGCCGACTCTGGAAACACCATATATTTT

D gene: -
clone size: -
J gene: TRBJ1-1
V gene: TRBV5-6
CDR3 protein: CASSSPIGRAFF
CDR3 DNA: TGTGCCAGCAGCTCACCCATTGGGAGAGCTTTCTTT

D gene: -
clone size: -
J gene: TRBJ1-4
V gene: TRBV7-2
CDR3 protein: CASSLVGTTTNEKLFF
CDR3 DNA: TGTGCCAGCAGCTTAGTGGGGACAACAACTAATGAAAAACTGTTTTTT

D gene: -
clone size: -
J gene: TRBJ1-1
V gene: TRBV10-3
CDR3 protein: CAILGGMNTEAFF
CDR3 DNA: TGTGCCATCCTTGGGGGGATGAACACTGAAGCTTTCTTT

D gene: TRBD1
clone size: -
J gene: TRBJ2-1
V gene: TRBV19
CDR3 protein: CASSRDGTGYNEQFF
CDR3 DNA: TGTGCCAGTAGTAGGGACGGGACAGGTTACAATGAGCAGTTCTTC

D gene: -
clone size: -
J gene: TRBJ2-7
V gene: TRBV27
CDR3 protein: CASSLRRIQGSFEEQYF
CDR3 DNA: TGTGCCAGCAGTTTACGACGGATCCAGGGGTCGTTTGAAGAGCAGTACTTC

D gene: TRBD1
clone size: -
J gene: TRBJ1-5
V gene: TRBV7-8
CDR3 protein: CASSLEGGTDGQPQHF
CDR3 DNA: TGTGCCAGCAGCTTAGAAGGGGGGACAGACGGTCAGCCCCAGCATTTT

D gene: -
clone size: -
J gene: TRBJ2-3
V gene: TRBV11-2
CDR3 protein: CASSLSLIDTQYF
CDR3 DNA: TGTGCCAGCAGCTTATCCCTTATTGATACGCAGTATTTT

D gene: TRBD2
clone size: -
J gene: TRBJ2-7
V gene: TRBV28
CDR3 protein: CASSSGTKPYEQYF
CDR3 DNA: TGTGCCAGCAGTTCCGGGACTAAACCCTACGAGCAGTACTTC

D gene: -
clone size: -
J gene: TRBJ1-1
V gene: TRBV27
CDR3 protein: CASRRGREETEAFF
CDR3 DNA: TGTGCCAGCAGGAGGGGGAGGGAGGAGACTGAAGCTTTCTTT

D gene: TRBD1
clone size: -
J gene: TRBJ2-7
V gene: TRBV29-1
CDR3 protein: CSVEGDRGVEQYF
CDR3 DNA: TGCAGCGTTGAAGGGGACAGGGGGGTCGAGCAGTACTTC